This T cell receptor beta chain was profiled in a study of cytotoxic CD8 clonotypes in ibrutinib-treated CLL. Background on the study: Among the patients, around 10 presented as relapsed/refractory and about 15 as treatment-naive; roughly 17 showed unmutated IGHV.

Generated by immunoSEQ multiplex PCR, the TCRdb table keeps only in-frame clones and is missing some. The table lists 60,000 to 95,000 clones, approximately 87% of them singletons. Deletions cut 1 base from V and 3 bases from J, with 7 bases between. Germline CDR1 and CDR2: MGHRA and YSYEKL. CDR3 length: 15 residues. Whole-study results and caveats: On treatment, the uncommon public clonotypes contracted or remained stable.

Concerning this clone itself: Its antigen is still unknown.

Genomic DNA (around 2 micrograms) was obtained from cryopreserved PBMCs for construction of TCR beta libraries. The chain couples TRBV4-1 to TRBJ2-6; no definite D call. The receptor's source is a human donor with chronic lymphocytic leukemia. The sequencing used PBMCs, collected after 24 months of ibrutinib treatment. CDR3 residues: CASSQVGFGANVLTF. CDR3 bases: TGCGCCAGCAGCCAAGTCGGGTTTGGGGCCAACGTCCTGACTTTC.